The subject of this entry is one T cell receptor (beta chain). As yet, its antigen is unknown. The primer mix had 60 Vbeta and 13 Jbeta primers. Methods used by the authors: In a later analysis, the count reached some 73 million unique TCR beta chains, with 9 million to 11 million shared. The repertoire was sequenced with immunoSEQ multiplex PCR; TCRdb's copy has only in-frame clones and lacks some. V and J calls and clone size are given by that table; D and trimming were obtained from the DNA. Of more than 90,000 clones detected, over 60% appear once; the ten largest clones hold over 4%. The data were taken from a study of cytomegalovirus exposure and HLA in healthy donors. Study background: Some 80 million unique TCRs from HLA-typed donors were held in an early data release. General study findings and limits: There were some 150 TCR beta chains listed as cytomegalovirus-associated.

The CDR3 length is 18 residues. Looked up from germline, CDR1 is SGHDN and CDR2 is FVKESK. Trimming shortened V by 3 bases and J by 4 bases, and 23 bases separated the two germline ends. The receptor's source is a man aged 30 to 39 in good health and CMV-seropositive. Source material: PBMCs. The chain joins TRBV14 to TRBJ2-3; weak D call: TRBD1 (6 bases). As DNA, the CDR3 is TGTGCCAGCAGCCAGTCAGGGACAAACGTAGATATCGCAGATACGCAGTATTTT. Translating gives CASSQSGTNVDIADTQYF.